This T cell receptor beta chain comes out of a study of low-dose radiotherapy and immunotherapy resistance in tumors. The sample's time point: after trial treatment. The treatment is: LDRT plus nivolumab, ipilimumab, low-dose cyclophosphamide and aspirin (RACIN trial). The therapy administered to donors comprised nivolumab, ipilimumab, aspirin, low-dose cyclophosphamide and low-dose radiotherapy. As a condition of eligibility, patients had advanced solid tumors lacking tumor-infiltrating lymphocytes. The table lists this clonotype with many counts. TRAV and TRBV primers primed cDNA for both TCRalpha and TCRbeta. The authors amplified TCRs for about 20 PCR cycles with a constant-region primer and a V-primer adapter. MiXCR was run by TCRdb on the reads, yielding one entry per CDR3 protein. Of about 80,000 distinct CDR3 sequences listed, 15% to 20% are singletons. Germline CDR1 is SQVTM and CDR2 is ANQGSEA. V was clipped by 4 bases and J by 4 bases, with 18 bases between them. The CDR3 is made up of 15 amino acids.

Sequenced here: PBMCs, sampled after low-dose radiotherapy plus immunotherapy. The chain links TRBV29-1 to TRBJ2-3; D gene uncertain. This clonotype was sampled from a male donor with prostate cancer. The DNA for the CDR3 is TGCAGCGTTGCGGATAGAGAGTACGGCGCAGATACGCAGTATTTT. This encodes CSVADREYGADTQYF.